This entry lists 30 T cell receptor beta chains sequenced from one sample in a study of blood T cell repertoires in COVID-19. TCRdb keeps only in-frame clones here, not all; method: immunoSEQ multiplex PCR. The table records around 160,000 clones, 87% of them present only once. What was sequenced was peripheral blood. The receptor set was obtained from a man at least 80 years old with acute or convalescent COVID-19.

The CDR3 loop reads CASRRELNTEAFF. In nucleotides, the CDR3 is TGTGCCAGTAGAAGGGAGTTGAACACTGAAGCTTTCTTT. This chain connects TRBV19 to TRBJ1-1, with D uncertain. This CDR3 is built from 13 residues. Germline CDR1 LNHDA, CDR2 SQIVND (reference sequence). Trimming left V 6 bases short and J 0 bases short, with 8 bases between. The full variable domain, rest sourced from reference TRBV19 and TRBJ1-1, is DGGITQSPKYLFRKEGQNVTLSCEQNLNHDAMYWYRQDPGQGLRLIYYSQIVNDFQKGDIAEGYSVSREKKESFPLTVTSAQKNPTAFYLCASRRELNTEAFFGQGTRLTVV.

The CDR3 DNA follows: TGTGCCATCAGCGGACTAGCGGGAGGTTACGAGCAGTACTTC. As protein: CAISGLAGGYEQYF. The chain links TRBV10-3 to TRBJ2-7; 14 bases are a match to TRBD2. This CDR3 is built from 14 residues. The V gene's germline CDR1 is ENHRY and CDR2 SYGVKD. The trim removed 6 bases at V and 4 bases at J, leaving 2 bases unmatched.

This chain connects TRBV19 to TRBJ2-7; possible D gene TRBD1, 7 bases. The CDR3 is 15 amino acids. Germline V gene lookup returns CDR1 LNHDA and CDR2 SQIVND (reference sequence). Trimming removed 1 base from V and 0 bases from J, with 10 bases in between. Here the CDR3 DNA reads TGTGCCAGTAGTATAGCGCAGGGGGGCTCCTACGAGCAGTACTTC. Protein: CASSIAQGGSYEQYF.

The rearrangement joins TRBV19 to TRBJ1-1; 8 bases match TRBD1. Per the germline V gene, CDR1 is LNHDA and CDR2 is SQIVND (reference sequence). Trimming removed 3 bases from V and 0 bases from J; junction bases left unmatched: 3. The CDR3 is made up of 15 amino acids. The CDR3 sequence: CASSIRRGLNTEAFF. CDR3 sequence (DNA): TGTGCCAGTAGTATCCGCAGGGGGCTGAACACTGAAGCTTTCTTT.

The V gene is TRBV9, the J gene TRBJ2-7; 8 bases agree with TRBD1. CDR1 SGDLS and CDR2 YYNGEE come from the germline V gene. CDR3 size: 16 residues. Germline trimming cut 4 bases from V and 3 bases from J; bases unmatched to any gene: 12. The CDR3 spells CASSPRGGTGDYEQYF. The CDR3 DNA sequence: TGTGCCAGCAGCCCAAGGGGTGGGACAGGAGACTACGAGCAGTACTTC.

The chain carries TRBV5-1 and TRBJ2-5; 7 bases align to TRBD2. V shed 2 bases, J shed 0 bases, and the junction held 1 base outside the gene matches. This CDR3 region has 14 residues. In germline, CDR1 is SGHRS, CDR2 YFSETQ. CDR3 in amino acids: CASSFGGDQETQYF. CDR3 bases: TGCGCCAGCAGCTTTGGGGGGGACCAAGAGACCCAGTACTTC.

The chain carries TRBV2 and TRBJ1-2; 12 bases align to TRBD1. CDR3 length: 15 residues. Germline CDR1 SNHLY, CDR2 FYNNEI. V was clipped by 9 bases and J by 3 bases; unmatched bases: 8. The CDR3 DNA reads as TGTGCCAGAGGGACAGGGGGCAGTCCGGACTATGGCTACACCTTC. This sequence encodes CARGTGGSPDYGYTF.

A few counts support this clone. This sequence joins TRBV27 and TRBJ1-6; D is unresolved. Trimming pared 3 bases from V and 7 bases from J, leaving 10 bases between. CDR1 is MNHEY and CDR2 is SMNVEV in the germline V gene (reference sequence). The CDR3 totals 14 residues. CDR3 in amino acids: CASSFSGWNSPLHF. The CDR3 DNA follows: TGTGCCAGCAGTTTTTCAGGATGGAATTCACCCCTCCACTTT.

J is TRBJ2-1 and V is TRBV2; 7 bases agree with TRBD1. This CDR3 is built from 13 residues. V lost 6 bases to trimming and J lost 4 bases; unmatched junction nucleotides: 3. Germline V gene sequence: CDR1 SNHLY, CDR2 FYNNEI. CDR3 in DNA: TGTGCCAGCAGCCGACAGGGATACAATGAGCAGTTCTTC. The encoded protein is CASSRQGYNEQFF. The variable domain in full, with the rest retrieved from reference TRBV2 and TRBJ2-1, is EPEVTQTPSHQVTQMGQEVILRCVPISNHLYFYWYRQILGQKVEFLVSFYNNEISEKSEIFDDQFSVERPDGSNFTLKIRSTKLEDSAMYFCASSRQGYNEQFFGPGTRLTVL.

The chain is built from TRBV28 and TRBJ1-4; the match to TRBD1 covers 8 bases. Germline V gene sequence: CDR1 MDHEN, CDR2 SYDVKM. This CDR3 spans 17 amino acids. The V and J ends lost 6 bases and 5 bases, in that order; junction bases with no gene match: 14. The CDR3 DNA reads TGTGCCAGCAGCCCATTGCCTGACAGGGGCCTAAATGAAAAACTGTTTTTT. Protein product: CASSPLPDRGLNEKLFF.

The rearrangement joins TRBV3-1 (or the pseudogene TRBV3-2) to TRBJ2-1; TRBD2 matches 8 bases. Germline V lookup: CDR1 LGHDT, CDR2 YNNKEL (reference sequence). After removal of 5 bases from V and 7 bases from J, the junction contained 10 bases not matched to a gene. The CDR3 loop spans 15 amino acids. CDR3 nucleotides: TGTGCCAGCAGCAAGCCGGGACTAGGAGTGAATGAGCAGTTCTTC. Translated: CASSKPGLGVNEQFF.

Here the CDR3 DNA reads TGTGCCATCAGTGAGAGCGGGGGGAACTACAATGAGCAGTTCTTC. Protein sequence: CAISESGGNYNEQFF. J is TRBJ2-1 and V is TRBV10-3, with 9 bases aligning to TRBD2. Germline assignment: CDR1 ENHRY and CDR2 SYGVKD. After removal of 2 bases from V and 3 bases from J, the junction contained 2 bases not matched to a gene. The CDR3 length is 15 residues.

The chain has TRBV28 and TRBJ1-1; 10 bases fit TRBD1. Germline-derived CDR1 and CDR2 are MDHEN and SYDVKM. This CDR3 is 16 amino acids long. V gave up 8 bases and J gave up 0 bases; unmatched junction bases: 9. The CDR3 DNA sequence: TGTGCCAGCGGCGGGACAGGGGAATATCTGAACACTGAAGCTTTCTTT. This codes for CASGGTGEYLNTEAFF.

The chain is built from TRBV5-1 and TRBJ2-3; unclear D gene. Trimming stripped 0 bases from V and 1 base from J, with 9 bases between. Germline V gene lookup returns CDR1 SGHRS and CDR2 YFSETQ. CDR3 size: 15 residues. For the CDR3, the DNA is TGCGCCAGCAGCTTGGAAGCTTCGGGCACAGATACGCAGTATTTT. This encodes CASSLEASGTDTQYF.

The gene calls are TRBV4-1 and TRBJ1-1, with D possibly TRBD1 on 5 matching bases. The CDR3 is made up of 17 amino acids. Germline-derived CDR1 and CDR2 are MGHRA and YSYEKL. V lost 0 bases and J 0 bases, leaving 14 bases between the germline ends. CDR3 sequence reads: CASSQDLDRFMNTEAFF. The CDR3 region has the DNA TGCGCCAGCAGCCAAGATCTTGACAGATTCATGAACACTGAAGCTTTCTTT.

V is TRBV6-5 and J is TRBJ2-3; tentative D call: TRBD2 (5 bases). The V and J ends lost 6 bases and 2 bases respectively, with 6 bases between them. Germline CDR1 and CDR2: MNHEY and SVGAGI. The CDR3 runs to 12 residues. CDR3 sequence: CASRGDTDTQYF. The DNA of the CDR3 is TGTGCCAGCAGGGGAGACACAGATACGCAGTATTTT.

This clone was observed a few times. V is TRBV24-1 and J is TRBJ2-3; no firm D call. The CDR3 covers 13 residues. V was shortened by 9 bases and J by 1 base, with 10 bases between the two germline ends. In germline, CDR1 is KGHDR, CDR2 SFDVKD. The DNA of the CDR3 is TGTGCCACCGGAAGGCAGGGCACAGATACGCAGTATTTT. This gives the protein CATGRQGTDTQYF.

The chain carries TRBV4-2 and TRBJ1-6; D unresolved. Trimming left V 0 bases short and J 9 bases short, with 18 bases between. Germline CDR1 reads LGHNA; CDR2 reads YNFKEQ. The CDR3 is 17 residues long. The CDR3, as DNA: TGTGCCAGCAGCCAAGATCAGGCTCTTATAACTGGTTCACCCCTCCACTTT. Protein product: CASSQDQALITGSPLHF.

This clone was detected only once. The rearrangement uses TRBV19 and TRBJ1-5, with TRBD1 matching 7 bases. The CDR3 covers 15 residues. V shed 5 bases, J shed 0 bases, and the junction held 4 bases outside the gene matches. The germline V gene encodes CDR1 LNHDA and CDR2 SQIVND (reference sequence). The CDR3 nucleotides are TGTGCCAGTAGTCCGGGGACAGTTAGCAATCAGCCCCAGCATTTT. This translates into CASSPGTVSNQPQHF.

This chain links TRBV21-1 with TRBJ2-7; the table's D call, TRBD1, was not checked against the DNA. TRBV21-1 is a pseudogene segment. The CDR3 covers 16 residues. The CDR3 coding sequence is TGTGCCAGCAGCCAAATGTTGGGACAGGGTCAGTACGAGCAGTACTTC. Translated: CASSQMLGQGQYEQYF.

The chain combines TRBV28 with TRBJ2-1; 10 bases line up with TRBD2. V shed 7 bases, J shed 0 bases, and the junction held 3 bases outside the gene matches. The CDR3 is made up of 15 amino acids. Germline V CDR1 and CDR2: MDHEN, SYDVKM. The CDR3 nucleotides are TGTGCCAGCATAGCGGGGGGCAGCTCCTACAATGAGCAGTTCTTC. Protein: CASIAGGSSYNEQFF.

The rearrangement links TRBV28 to TRBJ2-1; 7 bases fit TRBD2. V lost 4 bases, J lost 7 bases, and 16 bases stayed unmatched. CDR3 length equals 17 residues. CDR1 MDHEN and CDR2 SYDVKM come from the germline V gene. Here the CDR3 DNA reads TGTGCCAGCAGTTCCAGCCTTACTCCGGGACTAATAAATGAGCAGTTCTTC. It encodes CASSSSLTPGLINEQFF.

J is TRBJ2-6 and V is TRBV3-1 (or the pseudogene TRBV3-2); the D is unclear. The germline gives CDR1 LGHDT, CDR2 YNNKEL (reference sequence). Trimming took off 3 bases at V and 9 bases at J, with 3 bases between the two ends. The CDR3 sequence is 11 residues long. This CDR3 is CASSHLNVLTF. The DNA for the CDR3 is TGTGCCAGCAGCCACCTCAACGTCCTGACTTTC.

The rearrangement uses TRBV7-8 and TRBJ1-2; no firm D call. CDR1 and CDR2 (germline): SGHVS, FQNEAQ. The CDR3 has 14 amino acids. Trimming took off 5 bases at V and 0 bases at J, with 10 bases between the two ends. DNA of the CDR3: TGTGCCAGCAGCAGAGGCGTCACTAACTATGGCTACACCTTC. As protein: CASSRGVTNYGYTF.

The V gene is TRBV7-6, the J gene TRBJ2-2, with a weak D call TRBD1 (6 bases). Per germline, CDR1 SGHVS and CDR2 FNYEAQ. The CDR3 contains 16 residues. V lost 5 bases and J 5 bases, leaving 18 bases between the germline ends. CDR3 sequence reads: CASSPPGTKGTGELFF. For the CDR3, the DNA is TGTGCCAGCAGCCCCCCAGGGACAAAGGGGACCGGGGAGCTGTTTTTT.

This rearrangement joins TRBV10-1 to TRBJ2-7; 11 bases match TRBD2. Trimming removed 2 bases from V and 11 bases from J; junction bases left unmatched: 5. CDR1 is WNHNN and CDR2 is SYGVQD in the germline V gene (reference sequence). The CDR3 extends over 13 amino acids. In nucleotides, the CDR3 is TGCGCCAGCAGTGAGGGTAGCGGGAGGGGCGAGTACTTC. Encoded protein: CASSEGSGRGEYF.

The rearrangement joins TRBV19 to TRBJ2-7; weak D call: TRBD1 (5 bases). Germline V gene data show CDR1 as LNHDA and CDR2 as SQIVND (reference sequence). The length of the CDR3 is 14 residues. V was clipped by 5 bases and J by 4 bases, with 15 bases between them. The CDR3 sequence: CASSADSFGYEQYF. CDR3 DNA sequence: TGTGCCAGTAGTGCCGACAGTTTTGGGTACGAGCAGTACTTC.

The V and J genes are TRBV5-1 and TRBJ2-1, with 7 bases identical to TRBD2. The CDR3 has 15 residues. Trimming took 2 bases from V and 4 from J; bases not matched to a gene: 6. The germline V gene encodes CDR1 SGHRS and CDR2 YFSETQ. In DNA, the CDR3 is TGCGCCAGCAGCTTCGGCCTAGCGGAATACAATGAGCAGTTCTTC. As protein: CASSFGLAEYNEQFF.

This sequence joins TRBV9 and TRBJ2-2; perhaps TRBD1 as D (5 bases). The CDR3 is 14 amino acids. Germline CDR1 reads SGDLS; CDR2 reads YYNGEE. Trimming stripped 7 bases from V and 1 base from J, with 11 bases between. Here the CDR3 DNA reads TGTGCCAGCGCTAGACAGAGGAACACCGGGGAGCTGTTTTTT. Amino acid sequence: CASARQRNTGELFF.

This chain links TRBV3-1 (or the pseudogene TRBV3-2) with TRBJ2-3; possible D gene TRBD2, 5 bases. The CDR3 runs 14 residues. In germline, CDR1 is LGHDT, CDR2 YNNKEL (reference sequence). With 9 bases removed from V and 1 base from J, the gap between germline ends came to 14 bases. As DNA, the CDR3 is TGTGCCAGTAAGCTTATGGGAGGCACAGATACGCAGTATTTT. It specifies CASKLMGGTDTQYF.